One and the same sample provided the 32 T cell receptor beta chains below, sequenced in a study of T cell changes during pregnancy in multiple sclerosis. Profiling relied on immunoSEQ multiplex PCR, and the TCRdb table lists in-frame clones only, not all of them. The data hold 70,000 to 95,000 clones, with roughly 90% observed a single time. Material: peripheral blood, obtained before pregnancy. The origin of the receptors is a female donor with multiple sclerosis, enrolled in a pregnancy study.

This CDR3 reads CASSFGGEGIGNEQFF. For the CDR3, the DNA is TGTGCCAGCAGCTTTGGGGGGGAGGGGATCGGCAATGAGCAGTTCTTC. The rearrangement joins TRBV7-2 to TRBJ2-1; 7 nucleotides match TRBD2. The CDR3 loop spans 16 amino acids. V gave up 3 bases and J gave up 6 bases; unmatched junction bases: 11. Germline V CDR1 and CDR2: SGHTA, FQGNSA.

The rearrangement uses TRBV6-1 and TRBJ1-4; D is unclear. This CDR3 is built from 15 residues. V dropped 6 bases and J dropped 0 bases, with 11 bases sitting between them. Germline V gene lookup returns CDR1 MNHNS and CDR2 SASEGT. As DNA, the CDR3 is TGTGCCAGCAGCCCCGGTCCCGCAACTAATGAAAAACTGTTTTTT. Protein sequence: CASSPGPATNEKLFF.

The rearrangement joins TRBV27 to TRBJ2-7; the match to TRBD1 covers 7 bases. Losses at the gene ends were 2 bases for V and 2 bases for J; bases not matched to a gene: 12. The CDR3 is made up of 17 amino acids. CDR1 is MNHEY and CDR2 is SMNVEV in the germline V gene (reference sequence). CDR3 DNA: TGTGCCAGCAGTTTAAATTTCAGGGGCAGGGGGACCTACGAGCAGTACTTC. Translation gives CASSLNFRGRGTYEQYF.

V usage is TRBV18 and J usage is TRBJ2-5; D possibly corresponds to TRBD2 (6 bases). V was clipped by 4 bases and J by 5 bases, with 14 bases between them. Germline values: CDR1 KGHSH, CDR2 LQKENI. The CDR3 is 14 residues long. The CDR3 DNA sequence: TGTGCCAGCTCACTCGGACTACCCCGGGAGACCCAGTACTTC. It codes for CASSLGLPRETQYF.

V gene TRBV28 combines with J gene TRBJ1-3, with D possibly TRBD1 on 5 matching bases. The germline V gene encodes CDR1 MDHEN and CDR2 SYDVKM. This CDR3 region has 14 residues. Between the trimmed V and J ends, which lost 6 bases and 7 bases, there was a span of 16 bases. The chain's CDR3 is CASSQGGPVNTIYF. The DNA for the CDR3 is TGTGCCAGCAGCCAGGGAGGCCCGGTGAACACCATATATTTT.

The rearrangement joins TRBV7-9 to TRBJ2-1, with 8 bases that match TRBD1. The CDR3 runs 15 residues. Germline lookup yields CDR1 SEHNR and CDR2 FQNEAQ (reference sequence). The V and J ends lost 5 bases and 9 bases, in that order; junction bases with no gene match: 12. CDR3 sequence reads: CASSQVQGALGEQFF. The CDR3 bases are TGTGCCAGCAGCCAAGTCCAGGGGGCGTTGGGTGAGCAGTTCTTC.

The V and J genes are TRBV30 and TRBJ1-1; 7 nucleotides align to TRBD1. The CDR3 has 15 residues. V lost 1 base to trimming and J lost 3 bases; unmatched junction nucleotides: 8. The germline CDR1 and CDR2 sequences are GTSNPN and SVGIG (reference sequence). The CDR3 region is CAWSAVDRKDTEAFF. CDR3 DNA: TGTGCCTGGAGTGCCGTGGACAGGAAGGACACTGAAGCTTTCTTT. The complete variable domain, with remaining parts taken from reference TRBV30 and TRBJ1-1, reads SQTIHQWPATLVQPVGSPLSLECTVEGTSNPNLYWYRQAAGRGLQLLFYSVGIGQISSEVPQNLSASRPQDRQFILSSKKLLLSDSGFYLCAWSAVDRKDTEAFFGQGTRLTVV.

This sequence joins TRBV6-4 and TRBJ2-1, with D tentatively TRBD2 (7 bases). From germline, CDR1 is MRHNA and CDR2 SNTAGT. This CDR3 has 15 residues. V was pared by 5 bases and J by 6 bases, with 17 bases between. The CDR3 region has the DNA TGTGCCAGCAGTACCTCTGGGGGGGCCGGCAATGAGCAGTTCTTC. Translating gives CASSTSGGAGNEQFF.

This chain's CDR3 is CASSPYLELFPGFEAFF. As DNA, the CDR3 is TGTGCCAGCAGCCCTTATTTAGAGTTATTTCCAGGCTTTGAAGCTTTCTTT. The chain recombines TRBV7-9 with TRBJ1-1; D is uncertain. Trimming left V 5 bases short and J 7 bases short, with 26 bases between. This CDR3 contains 17 residues. Germline CDR1 and CDR2: SEHNR and FQNEAQ (reference sequence).

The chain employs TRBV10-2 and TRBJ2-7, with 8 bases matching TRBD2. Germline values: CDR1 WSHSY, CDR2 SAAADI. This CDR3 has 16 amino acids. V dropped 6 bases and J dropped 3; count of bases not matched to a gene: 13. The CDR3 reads CASRATGAGGFYEQYF. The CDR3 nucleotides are TGCGCCAGCAGGGCCACTGGGGCGGGGGGTTTCTACGAGCAGTACTTC.

In DNA form, the CDR3 reads TGTGCCAGCAGCCCAGGACAGCAAGAGACCCAGTACTTC. Its translation: CASSPGQQETQYF. This chain links TRBV5-4 with TRBJ2-5; D perhaps matches TRBD1 (6 bases). The CDR3 covers 13 residues. From germline, CDR1 is SGHNT and CDR2 YYREEE (reference sequence). The V and J ends lost 4 bases and 2 bases respectively, with 9 bases between them.

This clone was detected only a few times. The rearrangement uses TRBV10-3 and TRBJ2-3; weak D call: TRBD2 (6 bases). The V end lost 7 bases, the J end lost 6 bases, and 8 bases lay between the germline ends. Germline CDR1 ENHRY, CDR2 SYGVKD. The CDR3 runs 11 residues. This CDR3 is CAIKLADTQYF. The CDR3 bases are TGTGCCATCAAGCTAGCGGATACGCAGTATTTT.

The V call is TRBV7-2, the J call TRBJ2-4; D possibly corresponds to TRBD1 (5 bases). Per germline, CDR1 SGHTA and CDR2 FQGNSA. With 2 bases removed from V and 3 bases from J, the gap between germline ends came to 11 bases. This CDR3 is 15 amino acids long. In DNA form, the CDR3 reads TGTGCCAGCAGCTTATCCAGGGCTGACAAAAACATTCAGTACTTC. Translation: CASSLSRADKNIQYF.

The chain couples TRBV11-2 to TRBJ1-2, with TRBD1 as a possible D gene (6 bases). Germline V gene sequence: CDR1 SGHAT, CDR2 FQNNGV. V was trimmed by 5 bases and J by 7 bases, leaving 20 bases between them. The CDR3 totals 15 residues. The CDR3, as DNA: TGTGCCAGCAGCGGGGCCGGACAGAGTGTCGTTGGCTACACCTTC. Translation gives CASSGAGQSVVGYTF.

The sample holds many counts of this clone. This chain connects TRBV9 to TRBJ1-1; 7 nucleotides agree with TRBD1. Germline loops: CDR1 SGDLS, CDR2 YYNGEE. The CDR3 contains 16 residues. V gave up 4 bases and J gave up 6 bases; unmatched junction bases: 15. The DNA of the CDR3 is TGTGCCAGCAGCCCCCGGGACAGCGGCCGTTTGTCTGAAGCTTTCTTT. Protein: CASSPRDSGRLSEAFF.

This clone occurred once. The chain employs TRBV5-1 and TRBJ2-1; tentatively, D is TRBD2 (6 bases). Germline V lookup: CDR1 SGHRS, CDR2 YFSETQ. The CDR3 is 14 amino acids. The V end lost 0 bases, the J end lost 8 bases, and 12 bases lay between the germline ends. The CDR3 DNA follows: TGCGCCAGCAGCTTGGGCGGGGTGAGGGATGAGCAGTTCTTC. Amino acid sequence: CASSLGGVRDEQFF. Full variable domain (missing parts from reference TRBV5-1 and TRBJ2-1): KAGVTQTPRYLIKTRGQQVTLSCSPISGHRSVSWYQQTPGQGLQFLFEYFSETQRNKGNFPGRFSGRQFSNSRSEMNVSTLELGDSALYLCASSLGGVRDEQFFGPGTRLTVL.

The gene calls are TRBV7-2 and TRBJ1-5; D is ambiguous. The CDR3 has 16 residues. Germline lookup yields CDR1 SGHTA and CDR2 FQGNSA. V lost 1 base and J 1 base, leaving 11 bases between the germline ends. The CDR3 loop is CASSLGQALSNQPQHF. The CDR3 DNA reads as TGTGCCAGCAGCTTAGGGCAGGCCCTAAGCAATCAGCCCCAGCATTTT.

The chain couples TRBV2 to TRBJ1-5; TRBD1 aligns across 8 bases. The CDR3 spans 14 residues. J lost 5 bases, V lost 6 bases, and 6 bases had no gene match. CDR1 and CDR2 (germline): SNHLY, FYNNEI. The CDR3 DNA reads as TGTGCCAGCAGCCGCCGGGACAGGTATCAGCCCCAGCATTTT. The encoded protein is CASSRRDRYQPQHF.

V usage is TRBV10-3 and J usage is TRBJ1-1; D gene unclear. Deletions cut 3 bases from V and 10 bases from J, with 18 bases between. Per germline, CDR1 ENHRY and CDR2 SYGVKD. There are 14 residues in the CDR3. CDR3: CAISDSYGVSRAFF. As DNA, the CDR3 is TGTGCCATCAGTGATAGTTACGGGGTGAGTAGAGCTTTCTTT.

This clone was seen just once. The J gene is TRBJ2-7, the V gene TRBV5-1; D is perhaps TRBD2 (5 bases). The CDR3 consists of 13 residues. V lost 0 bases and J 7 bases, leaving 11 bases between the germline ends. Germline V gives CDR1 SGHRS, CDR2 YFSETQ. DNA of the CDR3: TGCGCCAGCAGCTTGGCGATTACGGGGGAGCAGTACTTC. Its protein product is CASSLAITGEQYF.

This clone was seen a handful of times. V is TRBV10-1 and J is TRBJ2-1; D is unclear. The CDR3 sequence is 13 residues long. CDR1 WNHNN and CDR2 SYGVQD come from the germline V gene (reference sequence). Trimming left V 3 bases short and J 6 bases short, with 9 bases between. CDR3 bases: TGCGCCAGCAGTGAAAGGAGTTCCAATGAGCAGTTCTTC. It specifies CASSERSSNEQFF.

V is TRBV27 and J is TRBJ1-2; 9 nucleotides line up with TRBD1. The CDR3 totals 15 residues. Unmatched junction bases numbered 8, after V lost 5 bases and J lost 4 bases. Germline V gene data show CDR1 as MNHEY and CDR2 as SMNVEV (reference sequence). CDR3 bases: TGTGCCAGCAGTCCCTGGACAGGGGTTACCTATGGCTACACCTTC. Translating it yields CASSPWTGVTYGYTF.

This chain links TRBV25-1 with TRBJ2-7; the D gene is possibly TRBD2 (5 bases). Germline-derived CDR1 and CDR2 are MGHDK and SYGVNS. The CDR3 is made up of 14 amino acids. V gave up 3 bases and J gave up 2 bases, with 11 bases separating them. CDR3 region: CASSEYKGAYEQYF. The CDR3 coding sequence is TGTGCCAGCAGTGAGTATAAGGGAGCCTACGAGCAGTACTTC.

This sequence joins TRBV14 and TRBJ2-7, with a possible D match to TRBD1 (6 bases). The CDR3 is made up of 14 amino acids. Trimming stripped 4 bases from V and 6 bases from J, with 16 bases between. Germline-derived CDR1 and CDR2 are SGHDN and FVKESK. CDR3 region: CASSRRGTGLEQYF. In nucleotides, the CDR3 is TGTGCCAGCAGCCGGAGAGGTACAGGGCTCGAGCAGTACTTC.

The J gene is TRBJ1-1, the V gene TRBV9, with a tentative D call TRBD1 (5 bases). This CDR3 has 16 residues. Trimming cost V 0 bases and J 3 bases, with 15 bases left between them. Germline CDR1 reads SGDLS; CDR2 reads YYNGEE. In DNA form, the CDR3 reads TGTGCCAGCAGCGTAGGGGGGGTACCCACCGACACTGAAGCTTTCTTT. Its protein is CASSVGGVPTDTEAFF.

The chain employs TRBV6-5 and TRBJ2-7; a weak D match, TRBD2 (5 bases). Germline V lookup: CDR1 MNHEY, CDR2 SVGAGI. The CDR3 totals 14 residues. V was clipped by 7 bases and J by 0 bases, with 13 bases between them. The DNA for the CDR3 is TGTGCCAGCATACCGCGGAGGAGCTCCTACGAGCAGTACTTC. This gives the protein CASIPRRSSYEQYF.

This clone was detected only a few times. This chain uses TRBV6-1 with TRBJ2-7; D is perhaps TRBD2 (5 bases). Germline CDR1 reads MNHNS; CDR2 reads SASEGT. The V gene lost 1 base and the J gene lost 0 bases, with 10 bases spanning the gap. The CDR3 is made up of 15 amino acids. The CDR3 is CASSEGPGSSYEQYF. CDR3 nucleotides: TGTGCCAGCAGTGAAGGCCCTGGGAGCTCCTACGAGCAGTACTTC.

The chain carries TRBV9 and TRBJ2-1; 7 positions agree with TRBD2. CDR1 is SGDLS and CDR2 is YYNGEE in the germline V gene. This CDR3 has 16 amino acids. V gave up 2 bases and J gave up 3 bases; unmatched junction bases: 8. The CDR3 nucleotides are TGTGCCAGCAGCGTTACCGGGACTACCTTCTACAATGAGCAGTTCTTC. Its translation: CASSVTGTTFYNEQFF. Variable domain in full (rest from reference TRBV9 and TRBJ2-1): DSGVTQTPKHLITATGQRVTLRCSPRSGDLSVYWYQQSLDQGLQFLIQYYNGEERAKGNILERFSAQQFPDLHSELNLSSLELGDSALYFCASSVTGTTFYNEQFFGPGTRLTVL.

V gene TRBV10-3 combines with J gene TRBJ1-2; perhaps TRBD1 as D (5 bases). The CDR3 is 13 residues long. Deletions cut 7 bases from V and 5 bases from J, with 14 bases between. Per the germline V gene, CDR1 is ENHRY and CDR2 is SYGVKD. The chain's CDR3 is CAIKPAGVYGYTF. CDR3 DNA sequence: TGTGCCATCAAACCGGCGGGGGTATATGGCTACACCTTC.

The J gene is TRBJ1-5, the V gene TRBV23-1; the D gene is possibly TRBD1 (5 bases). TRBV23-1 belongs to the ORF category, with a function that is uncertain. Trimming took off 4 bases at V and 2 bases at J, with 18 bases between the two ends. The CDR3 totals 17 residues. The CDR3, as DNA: TGCGCCAGCAGTCGCTCGTCAGGGTGGTTTTGCAATCAGCCCCAGCATTTT. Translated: CASSRSSGWFCNQPQHF.

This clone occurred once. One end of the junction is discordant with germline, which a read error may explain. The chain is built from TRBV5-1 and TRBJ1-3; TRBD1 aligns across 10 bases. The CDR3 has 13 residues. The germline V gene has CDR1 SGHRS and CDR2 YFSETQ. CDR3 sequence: CASSRTGGSTIYF. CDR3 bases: TGCGCCAGCAGCCGGACAGGGGGAAGCACCATATATTTT.

CDR3 nucleotides: TGCGCCAGCAGCCAAGGGAGGTGGGGGGACGTTAATGAAAAACTGTTTTTT. Amino acid sequence: CASSQGRWGDVNEKLFF. The chain couples TRBV4-1 to TRBJ1-4; possible D gene TRBD1, 5 bases. The CDR3 contains 17 residues. CDR1 is MGHRA, CDR2 YSYEKL, per germline. Trimming pared 1 base from V and 4 bases from J, leaving 16 bases between.